The clone carrying this T cell receptor (beta chain) was observed once. These data belong to a study of OX40 agonist ivuxolimab in advanced cancers. Germline CDR1 and CDR2: MNHNS and SASEGT. V was pared by 5 bases and J by 3 bases, with 11 bases between. The CDR3 has 13 residues. Generated by immunoSEQ multiplex PCR, the TCRdb table keeps only in-frame clones and is missing some. The sample shows roughly 72,000 clones, roughly 87% of them seen only once. The clonotype was recovered from an adult with an advanced solid tumor such as melanoma, head and neck, liver or kidney cancer. This chain links TRBV6-1 with TRBJ2-7, with a possible D match to TRBD2 (6 bases). Sequenced material: CD4+ or CD8+ T cells sorted from blood, taken in a trial of the OX40 agonist ivuxolimab. The CDR3 protein is CASSWGGVYEQYF. The CDR3 bases are TGTGCCAGCAGTTGGGGAGGAGTCTACGAGCAGTACTTC.